What follows describes a single T cell receptor (beta chain). Method: immunoSEQ multiplex PCR; TCRdb's copy keeps in-frame clones and lacks some. The sample yields about 160,000 clones, 65% to 85% seen once. The data stem from a study of blood T cell repertoires in COVID-19. Overall study context: COVID-19 samples collected from the United States, Italy and Spain covered acute and convalescent phases.

V lost 2 bases to trimming and J lost 3 bases; unmatched junction nucleotides: 2. CDR1 and CDR2 (germline): KGHDR, SFDVKD. CDR3 size: 14 residues. The receptor comes from a man aged 55-75 years with active or convalescent COVID-19. Input material: peripheral blood. The rearrangement uses TRBV24-1 and TRBJ1-2, with TRBD1 matching 7 bases. The CDR3, as DNA: TGTGCCACCAGTGATTCCGGGACAGACTATGGCTACACCTTC. Its protein is CATSDSGTDYGYTF.